This T cell receptor beta chain originates from a study of T cells in Graves' hyperthyroidism and ophthalmopathy. Study observations and caveats: Ophthalmopathy stood apart from stable hyperthyroidism in a 13 V-J model. In validation, the model predicted ophthalmopathy. These predictions came a median about 6.8 months before onset.

It was 8.5 to 10 ml of fresh peripheral blood that supplied the PBMCs. Looked up from germline, CDR1 is SGHTA and CDR2 is FQGNSA. Trimming took 3 bases from V and 4 from J, leaving 15 bases between them. CDR3 length: 15 amino acids. RNA transcripts were the template for amplifying TCR beta CDR3 regions. The HTBI primer set drove a first-round RT-PCR of the TCR CDR3. TCRdb recomputed calls from the multiplex PCR reads with MiXCR, one row per CDR3 protein. Of about 290,000 distinct CDR3 sequences listed, 16% are singletons. On this clonotype itself: The antigen is unknown.

The specimen was blood. The V and J genes are TRBV7-2 and TRBJ2-5; D is possibly TRBD1 or TRBD2 (5 bases each). The clonotype comes from a man aged 25 to 40 with Graves' hyperthyroidism. DNA for the CDR3: TGTGCCAGCAGCTTGGTTACGGGAAGGGGAGAGACCCAGTACTTC. Protein product: CASSLVTGRGETQYF.